Sequencing of this T cell receptor (beta chain) was carried out in a study of PD-1 blockade in classical Hodgkin lymphoma. About the research overall: Intravenous nivolumab at 3 mg/kg was given to patients every 2 weeks.

Each patient experienced a relapse that followed autologous stem cell transplantation, and brentuximab vedotin exposure varied. In its sample, this clone was seen once. Its cognate antigen is unknown. Clones were sequenced by immunoSEQ multiplex PCR, and TCRdb holds only the in-frame ones, with some missing. The sample consists of tens of thousands of clones, around 90% of them appearing once. Study-level points and caveats: Only CD4+ TCR diversity, not CD8+, had risen significantly by C4D1. Before treatment, complete responders showed about the same diversity as newly diagnosed patients.

CDR1 and CDR2 from the germline V gene are SGHVS and FNYEAQ. V lost 5 bases and J lost 0, with 22 bases in between. This CDR3 has 18 amino acids. The rearrangement uses TRBV7-6 and TRBJ2-5, with TRBD2 as a possible D gene (5 bases). The clonotype originates from a human donor with classical Hodgkin lymphoma. This specimen was peripheral blood mononuclear cells (PBMCs), taken before the second cycle of nivolumab. DNA of the CDR3: TGTGCCAGCAGCCCCCGGGGTGCGGACGGACTTTACCAAGAGACCCAGTACTTC. As protein: CASSPRGADGLYQETQYF.